The subject of this entry is one T cell receptor beta chain. Its antigen is unidentified. In the PCR, 60 Vbeta and 13 Jbeta primers were used. The data were produced by immunoSEQ multiplex PCR, yet TCRdb's version contains in-frame clones alone and is incomplete. The sample has about 110,000 clones; 75% to 85% are singletons. This entry is derived from a study of cytomegalovirus exposure and HLA in healthy donors. Findings and limits, study-wide: Researchers reported that a few CMV-associated chains were confirmed in vitro as CMV antigen-specific.

The receptor was derived from a man aged 25-45 years in good health and CMV-seronegative. The specimen sequenced was PBMCs.

The CDR3 is CASSQDLGQGADTQYF. CDR3 DNA: TGTGCCAGCAGCCAAGATTTGGGACAGGGAGCAGATACGCAGTATTTT. The V and J genes are TRBV4-2 and TRBJ2-3; TRBD1 matches at 9 bases. The CDR3 spans 16 residues. V dropped 0 bases and J dropped 4; count of bases not matched to a gene: 5. Germline loops: CDR1 LGHNA, CDR2 YNFKEQ.